This TCR beta chain was profiled in a study of blood T cells in healthy people across ages. A second PCR, run for about 6 to 12 cycles, used a sample-barcoded 5' primer plus a J-beta primer mix. TCRdb used MiXCR to reprocess the 5' RACE reads, holding one entry per CDR3 protein. The sample records around 1,800,000 distinct CDR3 sequences, 30% to 40% being singletons. There are many counts of this clonotype. The CDR3 is made up of 12 amino acids. CDR1 and CDR2 from the germline V gene are DFQATT and SNEGSKA (reference sequence). V lost 6 bases, J lost 5 bases, and 13 bases lay in between. This TCR came from a human donor in good health. The rearrangement uses TRBV20-1 and TRBJ2-5; D call uncertain. Sequencing was done on a sample of blood. This chain's CDR3 is CSAISDGETQYF. The CDR3 DNA follows: TGCAGTGCCATCTCAGATGGGGAGACCCAGTACTTC.